This T cell receptor (beta chain) was sequenced in a study of control samples from healthy donors and cancer patients. Profiling relied on immunoSEQ multiplex PCR, and the TCRdb table lists in-frame clones only, not all of them. The top ten hold about 1.4% of the sample, which has 170,000 or so clones, approximately 92% seen once. CDR1 and CDR2 from the germline V gene are SGHDN and FVKESK. Trimming cost V 0 bases and J 5 bases, with 19 bases left between them. The length of the CDR3 is 17 residues. The sequencing sample was made of blood. The V gene is TRBV14, the J gene TRBJ1-1; D ambiguous. This clonotype was obtained from a man in his thirties or forties in good health. The chain's CDR3 is CASSQDPRREGGTEAFF. The CDR3 nucleotides are TGTGCCAGCAGCCAAGATCCCAGGAGGGAGGGTGGTACTGAAGCTTTCTTT. The variable domain in full, with the rest retrieved from reference TRBV14 and TRBJ1-1, is EAGVTQFPSHSVIEKGQTVTLRCDPISGHDNLYWYRRVMGKEIKFLLHFVKESKQDESGMPNNRFLAERTGGTYSTLKVQPAELEDSGVYFCASSQDPRREGGTEAFFGQGTRLTVV.